This TCR beta chain emerged from a study of blood T cells in healthy people across ages. The use of a sample-barcoded 5' primer and a J-beta primer mix characterized a second PCR of roughly 7 to 12 cycles. A single record per CDR3 protein comes from TCRdb applying MiXCR to the 5' RACE reads. The sample lists under 2,000,000 distinct CDR3 sequences, around half occurring once. Every sample had a minimum of 6.5 million PBMCs isolated. The TCR originated in a woman aged 40 to 50 in good health. Specimen: blood.

For the CDR3, the DNA is TGTGCCAGCAGCTTAACTAGATCTGCGACAGATACGCAGTATTTT. Its protein product is CASSLTRSATDTQYF. The chain links TRBV7-3 to TRBJ2-3; the D is unclear. V was trimmed by 0 bases and J by 3 bases, leaving 10 bases between them. Per the germline V gene, CDR1 is SGHTA and CDR2 is FQGTGA. This CDR3 has 15 residues.